This is a list of T cell receptor beta chains from one sample in a study of blood T cell repertoires in COVID-19. Sequencing was performed with immunoSEQ multiplex PCR; in TCRdb, only in-frame clones are kept and a portion is missing. The repertoire holds 100,000 to 120,000 clones, 80% to 85% seen once, with roughly 15% in the top ten. Source material: peripheral blood. The origin of the receptors is a woman aged 80 or older with acute or convalescent COVID-19. The CDR3 runs from the conserved cysteine through the conserved F or W. Fields, in order: D gene, V gene, J gene, clone size, CDR3 DNA, CDR3 protein. A D gene is named only where the DNA matches it firmly. For some rows the clone size is stated as once, few or many, or as a class when expanded; others skip it.

TRBD1,TRBV13,TRBJ2-2,NA,TGTGCCAGCAGCTTCGGACAGGGGAACACCGGGGAGCTGTTTTTT,CASSFGQGNTGELFF
NA,TRBV5-5,TRBJ2-1,NA,TGTGCCAGCAGCTTAACGGGAGAAAGTTACAATGAGCAGTTCTTC,CASSLTGESYNEQFF
TRBD2,TRBV29-1,TRBJ2-7,NA,TGCAGCGTTGGGGGGACTAGCGGGAGGGCTGATGGCGAGCAGTACTTC,CSVGGTSGRADGEQYF
NA,TRBV28,TRBJ1-4,NA,TGTGCCAGCAGTGAAGGGGTAGTGAGTGAAAAACTGTTTTTT,CASSEGVVSEKLFF
NA,TRBV19,TRBJ2-2,NA,TGTGCCAGTAAGCCCCTGGACAGAGGTAACACCGGGGAGCTGTTTTTT,CASKPLDRGNTGELFF
TRBD1,TRBV6-5,TRBJ1-2,NA,TGTGCCAGCAGCGGGACAGTCAACTATGGCTACACCTTC,CASSGTVNYGYTF
NA,TRBV5-6,TRBJ1-1,few,TGTGCCAGCAGCTCGCCGCAAAAGAGGCAGGGTGAAGCTTTCTTT,CASSSPQKRQGEAFF
NA,TRBV24-1,TRBJ2-6,NA,TGTGCCACCAGTGGAGGCTCTGGGGCCAACGTCCTGACTTTC,CATSGGSGANVLTF
NA,TRBV12-3/TRBV12-4,TRBJ1-1,NA,TGTGCCGCGGGGACCGGGGGCACTGAAGCTTTCTTT,CAAGTGGTEAFF
NA,TRBV7-2,TRBJ2-3,NA,TGTGCCAGCAGCCTAGGGGGGGTTACAGATACGCAGTATTTT,CASSLGGVTDTQYF
NA,TRBV5-8,TRBJ2-7,NA,TGTGCCAGCAGCCGAGGGCCAGGGAGGACCTACGAGCAGTACTTC,CASSRGPGRTYEQYF
NA,TRBV5-4,TRBJ2-7,few,TGTGCCAGCAGCTCGACAGTCTCCTACGAGCAGTACTTC,CASSSTVSYEQYF
TRBD1,TRBV20-1,TRBJ1-1,once,TGCAGTGCTAGTGGGTGGGAAGCGGGACAGGGAGGGACTGAAGCTTTCTTT,CSASGWEAGQGGTEAFF
TRBD2,TRBV5-1,TRBJ2-1,NA,TGCGCCAGCAGCATGGGACTAGCGGGAGTAAATGAGCAGTTCTTC,CASSMGLAGVNEQFF
TRBD1,TRBV7-2,TRBJ2-1,NA,TGTGCCAGCAGCTCGGGACAGGGTAGGTACAATGAGCAGTTCTTC,CASSSGQGRYNEQFF
NA,TRBV5-1,TRBJ2-7,NA,TGCGCCAGCAGCTTGGAGGTCGGGAGTATATACGAGCAGTACTTC,CASSLEVGSIYEQYF
NA,TRBV5-1,TRBJ1-2,NA,TGCGCCAGCAGCTTGGCCAACAGGGAGGGCGGGGGCTACACCTTC,CASSLANREGGGYTF
TRBD1,TRBV5-1,TRBJ1-2,few,TGCGCCAGCAGCTCCGGACAGGGAAACTATGGCTACACCTTC,CASSSGQGNYGYTF
NA,TRBV28,TRBJ1-6,NA,TGTGCCAGCTCCGTCACGCGGGGCTCCTATAATTCACCCCTCCACTTT,CASSVTRGSYNSPLHF
TRBD1,TRBV2,TRBJ2-5,NA,TGTGCCAGCAGGCCCGAGACAGGGCAAGAGACCCAGTACTTC,CASRPETGQETQYF
TRBD1,TRBV12-3/TRBV12-4,TRBJ2-7,NA,TGTGCCAGCAAGACAGGGTCCATCGCGTACTTC,CASKTGSIAYF
TRBD1,TRBV5-1,TRBJ1-6,few,TGCGCCAGCAGCTTTGGGACAGGGAGTTCACCCCTCCACTTT,CASSFGTGSSPLHF
TRBD1,TRBV2,TRBJ1-5,NA,TGTGCCAGCGGGGACAGGGCCCAGCCCCAGCATTTT,CASGDRAQPQHF